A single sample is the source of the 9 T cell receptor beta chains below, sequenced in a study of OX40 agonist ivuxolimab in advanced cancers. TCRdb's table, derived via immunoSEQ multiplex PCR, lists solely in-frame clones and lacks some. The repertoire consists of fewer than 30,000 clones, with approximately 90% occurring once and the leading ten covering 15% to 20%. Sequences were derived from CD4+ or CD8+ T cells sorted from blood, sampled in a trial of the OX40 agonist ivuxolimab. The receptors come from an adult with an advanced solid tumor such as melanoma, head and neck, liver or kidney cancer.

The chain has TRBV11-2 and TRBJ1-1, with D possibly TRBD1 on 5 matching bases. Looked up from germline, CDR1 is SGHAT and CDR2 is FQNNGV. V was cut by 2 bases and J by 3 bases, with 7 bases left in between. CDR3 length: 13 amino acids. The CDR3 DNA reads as TGTGCCAGCAGCTTAATGGGGGACACTGAAGCTTTCTTT. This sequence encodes CASSLMGDTEAFF.

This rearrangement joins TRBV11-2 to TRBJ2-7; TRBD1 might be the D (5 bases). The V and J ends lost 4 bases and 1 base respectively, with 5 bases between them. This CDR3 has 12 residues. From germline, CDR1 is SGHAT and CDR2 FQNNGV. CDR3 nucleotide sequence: TGTGCCAGCAGCTCAGGGTCCTACGAGCAGTACTTC. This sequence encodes CASSSGSYEQYF.

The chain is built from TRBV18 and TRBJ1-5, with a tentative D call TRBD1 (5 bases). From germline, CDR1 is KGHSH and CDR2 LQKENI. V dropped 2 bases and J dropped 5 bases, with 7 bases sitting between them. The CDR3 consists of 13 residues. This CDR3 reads CASSPSGDQPQHF. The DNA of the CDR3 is TGTGCCAGCTCACCATCGGGGGATCAGCCCCAGCATTTT.

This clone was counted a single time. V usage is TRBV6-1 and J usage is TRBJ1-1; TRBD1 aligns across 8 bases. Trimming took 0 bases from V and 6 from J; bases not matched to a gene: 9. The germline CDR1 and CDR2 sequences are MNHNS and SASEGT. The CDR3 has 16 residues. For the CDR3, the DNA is TGTGCCAGCAGTGAAGCGCTTCACAGGGGGGGCGCTGAAGCTTTCTTT. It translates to CASSEALHRGGAEAFF.

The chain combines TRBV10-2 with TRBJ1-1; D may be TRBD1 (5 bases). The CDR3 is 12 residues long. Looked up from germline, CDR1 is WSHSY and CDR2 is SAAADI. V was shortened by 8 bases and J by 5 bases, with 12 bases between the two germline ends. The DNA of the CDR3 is TGCGCCAGCCTGACTGGGGGTACTGAAGCTTTCTTT. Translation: CASLTGGTEAFF.

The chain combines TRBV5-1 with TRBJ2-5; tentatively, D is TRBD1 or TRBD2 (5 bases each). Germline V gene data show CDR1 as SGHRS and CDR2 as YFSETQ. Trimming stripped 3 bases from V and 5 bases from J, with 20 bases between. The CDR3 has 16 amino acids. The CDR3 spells CASSSIGGIPVETQYF. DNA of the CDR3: TGCGCCAGCAGCTCCATTGGGGGAATCCCCGTGGAGACCCAGTACTTC.

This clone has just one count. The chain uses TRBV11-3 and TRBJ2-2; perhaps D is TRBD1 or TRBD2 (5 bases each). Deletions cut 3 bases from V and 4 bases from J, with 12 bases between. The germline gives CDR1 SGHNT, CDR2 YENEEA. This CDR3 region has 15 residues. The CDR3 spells CASSFRGDGTGELFF. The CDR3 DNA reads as TGTGCCAGCAGCTTTAGGGGAGACGGCACCGGGGAGCTGTTTTTT.

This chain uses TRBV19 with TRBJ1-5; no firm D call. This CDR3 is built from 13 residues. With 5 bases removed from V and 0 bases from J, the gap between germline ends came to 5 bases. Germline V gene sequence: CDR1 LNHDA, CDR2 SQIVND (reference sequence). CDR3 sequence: CASSPLSNQPQHF. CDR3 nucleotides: TGTGCCAGTAGTCCGCTTAGCAATCAGCCCCAGCATTTT.

The CDR3 region is CSVETSGRYEQYF. In nucleotides, the CDR3 is TGCAGCGTTGAAACTAGCGGGAGGTACGAGCAGTACTTC. V is TRBV29-1 and J is TRBJ2-7; 12 bases map to TRBD2. Germline trimming cut 2 bases from V and 4 bases from J; bases unmatched to any gene: 0. CDR1 and CDR2 (germline): SQVTM, ANQGSEA. The CDR3 has 13 residues.